The sequence of this T cell receptor beta chain was determined in a study of lymphopenia after photon versus proton radiotherapy (dated by TCRdb to about 2019). At the level of the whole study: Photon and proton radiation therapy were compared by the study for their immunological effects in patients with gastrointestinal tumors who developed high-grade lymphopenia. The study was designed to characterize how the impact on the immune system differs between the two radiation modalities. The 20 patients in the cohort had gastrointestinal tumors, were treated with either photon or proton therapy, and subsequently developed lymphopenia.

What the research found in general, with its limitations: Across the cohort, an inverse correlation was found between a larger post-nadir drop in TCR diversity and overall survival time among patients who died. After the lymphocyte count nadir, repertoires from photon-treated patients showed oligoclonal expansion, particularly of CD8+ Temra cells, and this expansion drove the decline in diversity. Relative stability during treatment was observed in proton-treated patients, whereas loss of naive T cells and TCR diversity and gain of effector/memory populations were observed in photon-treated patients. The authors looked at the survival association only in patients who died, and they framed better survival with proton therapy as a possibility rather than a demonstrated result.

For this clone: Its binding antigen is unknown. One base away there is no much larger clone; base qualities are not given.

In the germline V gene, CDR1 corresponds to SGHNT and CDR2 to YENEEA. Trimming accounts for 8 bases at V and 1 base at J, while the number of junction bases matched to no gene is 4. The CDR3 holds 14 amino acids from the cysteine to the phenylalanine. CDR3 DNA only is kept here, 42 bases in frame from base 1. The library was made by the immunoSEQ multiplex PCR assay. Deep sequencing of rearranged TCR beta loci, alongside multiparametric flow cytometry, was used to profile T cell repertoires. What TCRdb holds here is the immuneACCESS table cut down to in-frame rearrangements. Part of the clones is not present; checked against another copy, under half of the missing clones reflect an unresolved V gene, and the others are unexplained. The sample includes 30,000 to 40,000 clones, with 84% observed a single time. Around 15% of the sample lies in the top ten.

This sample comprised peripheral blood, obtained from a patient treated with proton-based radiotherapy. The chain employs TRBV11-3 and TRBJ2-2; 7 central nucleotides agree with TRBD2. The TCR sequence derives from an older woman with pancreatic cancer. The DNA sequence is given as TGTGCCAGCGGCCGCGGGGGGAACACCGGGGAGCTGTTTTTT. It specifies CASGRGGNTGELFF.